Listed below are T cell receptor beta chains from one sample, sequenced in a study of blood T cell repertoires in COVID-19. Libraries were prepared by immunoSEQ multiplex PCR; TCRdb keeps only in-frame clonotypes and omits some of them. The data show more than 60,000 clones, with almost 90% seen just once and 5.3% held by the top ten. The specimen was peripheral blood. The receptor source for this set is a man aged 45-60 years with acute or convalescent COVID-19. The CDR3 runs from the conserved cysteine through the conserved F or W. The D gene is left open where the match is weak. Not every row has a clone size; where given, it reads once, few, many or a size class.

CDR3 length: 16; D gene: TRBD2; J gene: TRBJ2-3; V gene: TRBV29-1; clone size: .; CDR3 DNA: TGCAGCGTGGGAGGGACTAGCAGACCTAGCACAGATACGCAGTATTTT; CDR3 protein: CSVGGTSRPSTDTQYF
CDR3 length: 15; D gene: TRBD2; J gene: TRBJ2-3; V gene: TRBV6-5; clone size: once; CDR3 DNA: TGTGCCAGCTGCCAACTAGCGGGAGTCACAGATACGCAGTATTTT; CDR3 protein: CASCQLAGVTDTQYF
CDR3 length: 15; D gene: TRBD1; J gene: TRBJ1-1; V gene: TRBV6-5; clone size: .; CDR3 DNA: TGTGCCAGCAGTTTCGACAGGGTCGCGAACACTGAAGCTTTCTTT; CDR3 protein: CASSFDRVANTEAFF
CDR3 length: 16; D gene: TRBD1; J gene: TRBJ2-3; V gene: TRBV5-6; clone size: .; CDR3 DNA: TGTGCCAGCAGCGAACTGGGACAGCGAAGCACAGATACGCAGTATTTT; CDR3 protein: CASSELGQRSTDTQYF
CDR3 length: 16; D gene: .; J gene: TRBJ2-1; V gene: TRBV18; clone size: .; CDR3 DNA: TGTGCCAGCTCACCACCCGGGACATACTCCTACAATGAGCAGTTCTTC; CDR3 protein: CASSPPGTYSYNEQFF
CDR3 length: 12; D gene: .; J gene: TRBJ2-3; V gene: TRBV5-6; clone size: .; CDR3 DNA: TGTGCCAGCAGCGTAGTCCCGGATACGCAGTATTTT; CDR3 protein: CASSVVPDTQYF
CDR3 length: 15; D gene: TRBD2; J gene: TRBJ2-7; V gene: TRBV3-1/TRBV3-2; clone size: .; CDR3 DNA: TGTGCCAGCAGCCTCGCTAGCGGGAGGGCCAATCTGCAGTACTTC; CDR3 protein: CASSLASGRANLQYF
CDR3 length: 16; D gene: TRBD1; J gene: TRBJ1-1; V gene: TRBV5-1; clone size: .; CDR3 DNA: TGCGCCAGCAGCTTTGGAACAGGGGGTGTCAAGACTGAAGCTTTCTTT; CDR3 protein: CASSFGTGGVKTEAFF
CDR3 length: 15; D gene: TRBD1; J gene: TRBJ2-7; V gene: TRBV19; clone size: .; CDR3 DNA: TGTGCCAGTAGTCCCCCGGGACAGGGGGGACACGAGCAGTACTTC; CDR3 protein: CASSPPGQGGHEQYF
CDR3 length: 15; D gene: .; J gene: TRBJ2-5; V gene: TRBV11-2; clone size: .; CDR3 DNA: TGTGCCAGCAGCCCTAGCCGGACAGCTCAAGAGACCCAGTACTTC; CDR3 protein: CASSPSRTAQETQYF
CDR3 length: 15; D gene: .; J gene: TRBJ1-2; V gene: TRBV27; clone size: .; CDR3 DNA: TGTGCCAGCAGTCAGACATGGGGGGGGACCCATGGCTACACCTTC; CDR3 protein: CASSQTWGGTHGYTF
CDR3 length: 15; D gene: TRBD1; J gene: TRBJ1-4; V gene: TRBV27; clone size: .; CDR3 DNA: TGTGCCAGCAGTTCCCCAGGGGGCAAGGATGAAAAACTGTTTTTT; CDR3 protein: CASSSPGGKDEKLFF
CDR3 length: 16; D gene: .; J gene: TRBJ2-5; V gene: TRBV24-1; clone size: .; CDR3 DNA: TGTGCCACCAGTGATCCAACAAAGACTACCCAAGAGACCCAGTACTTC; CDR3 protein: CATSDPTKTTQETQYF
CDR3 length: 15; D gene: TRBD1; J gene: TRBJ2-2; V gene: TRBV10-2; clone size: medium-sized; CDR3 DNA: TGCGCCAGCAGTTCCCGGGACAGGGGGACCGGGGAGCTGTTTTTT; CDR3 protein: CASSSRDRGTGELFF
CDR3 length: 12; D gene: .; J gene: TRBJ2-3; V gene: TRBV9; clone size: once; CDR3 DNA: TGTGCCAGCAGCGTAGGAGCAGATACGCAGTATTTT; CDR3 protein: CASSVGADTQYF
CDR3 length: 12; D gene: .; J gene: TRBJ2-7; V gene: TRBV21-1; clone size: .; CDR3 DNA: TGTGCCACCAGACAGGGGGCCTACGAGCAGTACTTC; CDR3 protein: CATRQGAYEQYF
CDR3 length: 15; D gene: .; J gene: TRBJ1-4; V gene: TRBV4-2; clone size: .; CDR3 DNA: TGTGCCAGCAGCCAAGCCCGTCAGGGGAATGAAAAACTGTTTTTT; CDR3 protein: CASSQARQGNEKLFF
CDR3 length: 14; D gene: .; J gene: TRBJ2-3; V gene: TRBV5-4; clone size: once; CDR3 DNA: TGTGCCAGCAGCTTGGCTAGCGTGGCAGATACGCAGTATTTT; CDR3 protein: CASSLASVADTQYF
CDR3 length: 17; D gene: .; J gene: TRBJ1-6; V gene: TRBV28; clone size: .; CDR3 DNA: TGTGCCAGCAGTTTTCCGGCAGGGCCGACCTATAATTCACCCCTCCACTTT; CDR3 protein: CASSFPAGPTYNSPLHF
CDR3 length: 14; D gene: .; J gene: TRBJ1-6; V gene: TRBV11-2; clone size: .; CDR3 DNA: TGTGCCAGCAGCTTAGTATCGAGCGGATCACCCCTCCACTTT; CDR3 protein: CASSLVSSGSPLHF
CDR3 length: 13; D gene: .; J gene: TRBJ2-7; V gene: TRBV7-9; clone size: .; CDR3 DNA: TGTGCCAGCAGCATACCGAGCTCCTACGAGCAGTACTTC; CDR3 protein: CASSIPSSYEQYF
CDR3 length: 15; D gene: TRBD1; J gene: TRBJ1-5; V gene: TRBV6-2/TRBV6-3; clone size: .; CDR3 DNA: TGTGCCAGCAGTTACGACAGGGGAAGCAATCAGCCCCAGCATTTT; CDR3 protein: CASSYDRGSNQPQHF
CDR3 length: 15; D gene: TRBD2; J gene: TRBJ2-1; V gene: TRBV24-1; clone size: .; CDR3 DNA: TGTGCCACCAGTGATCACACTAGCGGGAGTAATGAGCAGTTCTTC; CDR3 protein: CATSDHTSGSNEQFF
CDR3 length: 17; D gene: TRBD2; J gene: TRBJ2-1; V gene: TRBV10-1; clone size: .; CDR3 DNA: TGCGCCAGCAGTGACCTTAGCGGGGGGTTATCCTACAATGAGCAGTTCTTC; CDR3 protein: CASSDLSGGLSYNEQFF
CDR3 length: 13; D gene: TRBD1; J gene: TRBJ1-2; V gene: TRBV19; clone size: .; CDR3 DNA: TGTGCCAGTAGTAGAGACAGGGACACTGGCTACACCTTC; CDR3 protein: CASSRDRDTGYTF
CDR3 length: 14; D gene: .; J gene: TRBJ1-1; V gene: TRBV5-1; clone size: .; CDR3 DNA: TGCGCCAGCAGCACCGACAGGTTGAACACTGAAGCTTTCTTT; CDR3 protein: CASSTDRLNTEAFF